This TCR beta chain was observed in a study of identical twins. The length of the CDR3 is 19 residues. Germline V gene lookup returns CDR1 SGHVS and CDR2 FQNEAQ. The V end was cut by 0 bases, the J end by 7 bases, with 27 bases between. Notes on this clonotype: Its antigen is still unknown.

In TCRdb, the 5' RACE reads were re-called with MiXCR into one record per CDR3 protein. The sample includes around 570,000 distinct CDR3 sequences, approximately 9.6% seen only once; the top ten take roughly 3%. Study observations and caveats: Within monozygotic twins, out-of-frame TCR alpha sharing was underestimated by the models.

This same sample was also part of a study on yellow fever vaccine responses in identical twins.

The TCR originated in a woman under 30 in good health. What was sequenced was PBMCs. This chain links TRBV7-8 with TRBJ2-5; D is possibly TRBD2 (6 bases). CDR3 region: CASSLARGIAEARGWTQYF. CDR3 nucleotides: TGTGCCAGCAGCTTAGCGAGGGGAATAGCGGAAGCCCGGGGGTGGACCCAGTACTTC.